This is a list of T cell receptor beta chains from one sample in a study of shared clonotypes between healthy human individuals. Produced via immunoSEQ multiplex PCR; TCRdb's table is partial and in-frame only. This table has roughly 1 million clones, around 78% appearing once. What was sequenced was memory CD4+ T cells from PBMCs. These TCRs come from a man aged 18 to 30 in good health. Some clones in this sample may be carry-over from other donors' samples. The CDR3 runs from the conserved cysteine through the conserved F or W. The D gene is left open where the match is weak. Rows give clone size only sometimes, using once, few, many, or a class for an expanded clone.

j_gene: TRBJ1-1
d_gene: TRBD1
v_gene: TRBV30
abundance: .
CDR3aa: CAWSAFQGQTEAFF
CDR3nt: TGTGCCTGGAGCGCCTTTCAGGGACAGACTGAAGCTTTCTTT

j_gene: TRBJ2-4
d_gene: TRBD2
v_gene: TRBV11-2
abundance: few
CDR3aa: CASSPSGTSGSKRDIQYF
CDR3nt: TGTGCCAGCAGCCCTTCCGGGACTAGCGGGAGCAAGCGGGACATTCAGTACTTC

j_gene: TRBJ1-6
d_gene: .
v_gene: TRBV30
abundance: .
CDR3aa: CAWSPEANSPLHF
CDR3nt: TGTGCCTGGAGTCCGGAAGCAAATTCACCCCTCCACTTT

j_gene: TRBJ2-2
d_gene: .
v_gene: TRBV7-6
abundance: .
CDR3aa: CASSLAVEAGELFF
CDR3nt: TGTGCCAGCAGCTTAGCGGTGGAGGCCGGGGAGCTGTTTTTT

j_gene: TRBJ2-7
d_gene: .
v_gene: TRBV2
abundance: .
CDR3aa: CASTDGGARNYEQYF
CDR3nt: TGTGCCAGCACCGACGGTGGCGCGCGGAACTACGAGCAGTACTTC

j_gene: TRBJ2-3
d_gene: TRBD2
v_gene: TRBV5-1
abundance: once
CDR3aa: CASSRGALAGDTDTQYF
CDR3nt: TGCGCCAGCAGCCGCGGGGCCCTAGCGGGGGACACAGATACGCAGTATTTT

j_gene: TRBJ1-2
d_gene: .
v_gene: TRBV5-5
abundance: .
CDR3aa: CASSLTASPYGYTF
CDR3nt: TGTGCCAGCAGCTTGACGGCCAGTCCCTATGGCTACACCTTC

j_gene: TRBJ1-2
d_gene: .
v_gene: TRBV7-9
abundance: .
CDR3aa: CASSQEDYGYTF
CDR3nt: TGTGCCAGCAGCCAGGAGGACTATGGCTACACCTTC

j_gene: TRBJ2-7
d_gene: TRBD1
v_gene: TRBV2
abundance: .
CDR3aa: CASSPGTAYEQYF
CDR3nt: TGTGCCAGCAGTCCCGGGACAGCCTACGAGCAGTACTTC

j_gene: TRBJ2-1
d_gene: TRBD2
v_gene: TRBV2
abundance: .
CDR3aa: CASTLGGSFNEQFF
CDR3nt: TGTGCCAGCACCCTTGGCGGGAGCTTTAATGAGCAGTTCTTC

j_gene: TRBJ2-3
d_gene: .
v_gene: TRBV9
abundance: many
CDR3aa: CASSPRGQLTDTQYF
CDR3nt: TGTGCCAGCAGCCCTCGGGGGCAACTCACAGATACGCAGTATTTT

j_gene: TRBJ2-7
d_gene: TRBD2
v_gene: TRBV6-5
abundance: .
CDR3aa: CASSYGRDHEQYF
CDR3nt: TGTGCCAGCAGTTACGGGAGGGACCACGAGCAGTACTTC

j_gene: TRBJ2-5
d_gene: TRBD2
v_gene: TRBV15
abundance: .
CDR3aa: CATRTSGRTLRQETQYF
CDR3nt: TGTGCCACAAGGACTAGCGGGAGGACTTTAAGGCAAGAGACCCAGTACTTC

j_gene: TRBJ2-1
d_gene: .
v_gene: TRBV27
abundance: .
CDR3aa: CASSGGRSYNEQFF
CDR3nt: TGTGCCAGCAGTGGGGGGAGGAGCTACAATGAGCAGTTCTTC

j_gene: TRBJ1-4
d_gene: .
v_gene: TRBV28
abundance: .
CDR3aa: CASTYGGSNEKLFF
CDR3nt: TGTGCCAGCACGTACGGGGGTTCTAATGAAAAACTGTTTTTT

j_gene: TRBJ1-1
d_gene: .
v_gene: TRBV5-1
abundance: .
CDR3aa: CASSPQGNTEAFF
CDR3nt: TGCGCCAGCAGCCCTCAGGGGAACACTGAAGCTTTCTTT

j_gene: TRBJ1-2
d_gene: .
v_gene: TRBV25-1
abundance: many
CDR3aa: CASSKGQNYGYTF
CDR3nt: TGTGCCAGCAGTAAAGGACAGAACTATGGCTACACCTTC